The 4 T cell receptor beta chains listed next were all sequenced from one sample in a study of blood T cell repertoires in COVID-19. Assay: immunoSEQ multiplex PCR; the TCRdb copy retains only in-frame clones and omits some. The sample includes some 270,000 clones, approximately 85% seen only once; the top ten take 5% to 7.5%. Sequencing was carried out using PBMCs or T cells enriched from blood (not recorded which). These receptors all come from a woman aged 50 to 65 who had been exposed to COVID-19.

This chain links TRBV3-1 (or the pseudogene TRBV3-2) with TRBJ2-5, with D unclear. Trimming took 4 bases from V and 5 from J, leaving 17 bases between them. The length of the CDR3 is 15 residues. Germline V gives CDR1 LGHDT, CDR2 YNNKEL (reference sequence). The CDR3 loop reads CASSPYPRNWETQYF. Written as DNA, the CDR3 is TGTGCCAGCAGCCCATATCCTAGGAATTGGGAGACCCAGTACTTC.

V gene TRBV24-1 combines with J gene TRBJ2-7, with a tentative D call TRBD1 (5 bases). The CDR3 consists of 14 residues. The ends were cut back, 2 bases at V and 2 bases at J, with 9 bases in the middle. Germline V gene data show CDR1 as KGHDR and CDR2 as SFDVKD. As DNA, the CDR3 is TGTGCCACCAGTGATTCTGACAGCCCCTACGAGCAGTACTTC. Encoded protein: CATSDSDSPYEQYF.

The chain uses TRBV5-1 and TRBJ2-1; D not resolved. V dropped 2 bases and J dropped 8 bases, with 14 bases sitting between them. CDR3 size: 14 residues. In germline, CDR1 is SGHRS, CDR2 YFSETQ. The CDR3 region has the DNA TGCGCCAGCAGCTTTAGCTACCCGAAGGATGAGCAGTTCTTC. As protein: CASSFSYPKDEQFF. The variable domain in full, completed from reference TRBV5-1 and TRBJ2-1, reads KAGVTQTPRYLIKTRGQQVTLSCSPISGHRSVSWYQQTPGQGLQFLFEYFSETQRNKGNFPGRFSGRQFSNSRSEMNVSTLELGDSALYLCASSFSYPKDEQFFGPGTRLTVL.

The rearrangement joins TRBV5-1 to TRBJ1-4, with TRBD1 matching over 7 bases. The CDR3 has 14 residues. The J segment lost 3 bases and the V segment lost 7 bases, leaving 6 bases of the junction unmatched. In germline, CDR1 is SGHRS, CDR2 YFSETQ. The chain's CDR3 is CASATGASNEKLFF. The CDR3 nucleotides are TGCGCCAGCGCCACAGGGGCTTCTAATGAAAAACTGTTTTTT.